Below, one T cell receptor (beta chain) is given with its context. Trimming removed 3 bases from V and 6 bases from J; junction bases left unmatched: 13. Germline CDR1 is MDHEN and CDR2 is SYDVKM. The CDR3 totals 16 residues. The entry originates in a study of blood T cell repertoires in COVID-19. Study as a whole: From the United States, Italy and Spain came samples of acute and convalescent COVID-19. PBMCs, B-cell-depleted T cells, or T cells were the source of the cDNA or gDNA that made up the material.

Original analysis: Amplified reference gene primers provided the basis for estimating nucleated cell counts. The table came from immunoSEQ multiplex PCR; TCRdb's copy has only in-frame clones and leaves some out. The D gene and trimming were derived from the DNA, and the V and J assignments and clone size from that table. The sample lists 200,000 or so clones, 70% to 85% seen once, with under 5.5% in the top ten. The clonotype was recovered from a woman in her 30s with acute or convalescent COVID-19. Sample: peripheral blood. The J gene is TRBJ1-2, the V gene TRBV28, with 7 positions matching TRBD1. CDR3 in DNA: TGTGCCAGCAGTTTCACCGGTCGACAGGGTAAAGATGGCTACACCTTC. Translated, it gives CASSFTGRQGKDGYTF.